The table lists the clone carrying this T cell receptor (beta chain) with a few counts. Repertoires were generated with immunoSEQ multiplex PCR, while TCRdb's copy carries only in-frame clones and drops some. The data hold about 79,000 clones, with around four fifths observed a single time. Sample time point: pretreatment peripheral blood. Locally advanced or metastatic urothelial carcinoma affected all patients. This entry belongs to a study of PD-L1 blockade in urothelial cancer. Study at large: Each patient had 0 to 3 earlier chemotherapy regimens. The analyses of blood took place 3 weeks (second dose) and 6 weeks after treatment start.

The CDR3 totals 14 residues. V dropped 9 bases and J dropped 6 bases, with 20 bases sitting between them. CDR1 ENHRY and CDR2 SYGVKD come from the germline V gene. This clonotype was sampled from a man aged 35 to 55 with urothelial cancer. Source: PBMCs, taken around atezolizumab (anti-PD-L1) treatment. The rearrangement links TRBV10-3 to TRBJ1-2; D possibly corresponds to TRBD1 (5 bases). For the CDR3, the DNA is TGTGCCATTGGGGCTTTGGGGGGATCCCATGGCTACACCTTC. It codes for CAIGALGGSHGYTF.